This T cell receptor beta chain was identified during a study of Ad26.COV2.S vaccination and SARS-CoV-2 variants. Findings of the study overall: Vaccine recipients and placebo recipients showed similar non-spike TCR breadth. Responses of spike-specific T cells (both CD8+ and CD4+) reportedly showed substantial breadth after vaccination. The placebo group had lower spike-specific TCR breadth than the vaccine recipients did. Using TCR breadth and depth analyses may have led to underestimated total T cell responses.

The CDR3 loop spans 14 amino acids. Trimming took off 2 bases at V and 8 bases at J, with 16 bases between the two ends. Germline V gives CDR1 SGHDT, CDR2 YYEEEE. As to this clone: Its specificity is unknown.

Only in-frame clones appear in the TCRdb table, and some are missing; sequencing was by immunoSEQ multiplex PCR. The table records approximately 340,000 clones, approximately 90% of them present only once. The source is a human donor who had recovered from COVID-19. The sequencing used peripheral blood, collected after recovery from COVID-19. The chain links TRBV5-6 to TRBJ1-2; tentatively, D is TRBD1 (5 bases). The chain's CDR3 is CASSLGRTGGGYTF. DNA of the CDR3: TGTGCCAGCAGCTTAGGCAGAACCGGGGGGGGCTACACCTTC.